This T cell receptor beta chain is from a study of cytomegalovirus exposure and HLA in healthy donors. There are 14 residues in the CDR3. CDR1 and CDR2 (germline): MNHEY, SVGAGI. With 6 bases removed from V and 5 bases from J, the gap between germline ends came to 17 bases. The PCR ran on 60 Vbeta and 13 Jbeta primers. The method was immunoSEQ multiplex PCR; TCRdb's version includes in-frame clones alone and lacks a portion of them. The sample records over 70,000 clones, around 80% being singletons. A few counts support this clone. Material: PBMCs. The gene calls are TRBV6-5 and TRBJ2-7, with TRBD2 as a possible D gene (6 bases). The receptor was isolated from a man in his fifties or sixties in good health and CMV-seropositive. The CDR3 loop is CASRRPGTLDEQYF. The DNA for the CDR3 is TGTGCCAGCAGACGTCCCGGGACTCTAGACGAGCAGTACTTC.